This T cell receptor (beta chain) was identified during a study of T cells in Graves' hyperthyroidism and ophthalmopathy. Study-wide background: Any treatment followed the collection of peripheral blood at initial diagnosis.

Researchers took RNA transcripts and amplified the TCR beta CDR3 regions from them. TCR CDR3 underwent first-round RT-PCR with the HTBI primer set. TCRdb reanalysed the multiplex PCR reads using MiXCR and keeps one entry per CDR3 protein. Of a few hundred thousand distinct CDR3 sequences detected, roughly 14% appear once; the ten largest clones hold around 7.8%. Notes on the study in general: Prediction of ophthalmopathy progression came a median about 6 months pre-onset. Researchers found most expanded thyroid clonotypes above 0.001 in blood as well.

The definition of stable Graves' hyperthyroidism was no ophthalmopathy progression within 18 months. This clonotype was counted a few times. Its antigen is currently unknown. This CDR3 is missing its conserved last phenylalanine or tryptophan, likely due to a read error. Sequenced material: blood. This receptor was identified in a woman aged 25 to 39 with Graves' hyperthyroidism.

The CDR3 sequence is CSGTSGSFNEQFL. In DNA, the CDR3 is TGCAGTGGAACTAGCGGGAGTTTCAATGAGCAGTTCCTC. V and J are TRBV20-1 and TRBJ2-1; 11 bases match TRBD2. The CDR3 length is 13 residues. Trimming cost V 7 bases and J 6 bases; bases outside gene matches: 5. Germline V gene data show CDR1 as DFQATT and CDR2 as SNEGSKA (reference sequence).